The present entry profiles one T cell receptor (beta chain) with its context. TCRdb re-called the 5' RACE reads, yielding one record per CDR3 amino acid sequence without DNA. Its clone listing holds about 540,000 distinct CDR3 sequences. This entry belongs to a study of T cells expressing NK-cell markers. Study overall: Out of eight donors sequenced, seven tested HCMV-seropositive and the remaining one seronegative.

The receptor's source is a man younger than 35 in good health. What was sequenced was blood T cells: a sorted CD56 or NKG2C T cell subset, CD4+ or CD8+ T cells, or bulk PBMC T cells (not recorded which).

CDR3 amino acids: CASSPGSGVPGELFF. V usage is TRBV5-1 and J usage is TRBJ2-2; TCRdb gives TRBD1 as the D gene, but with no DNA this cannot be confirmed. The CDR3 length is 15 residues. The germline V gene has CDR1 SGHRS and CDR2 YFSETQ.